The 11 T cell receptor beta chains reported below all come from one sample, sequenced in a study of T cell responses to AZD1222 COVID-19 vaccine. Clones were read by immunoSEQ multiplex PCR, and TCRdb kept only the in-frame ones, dropping some. The sample carries about 140,000 clones, roughly 92% recorded once. Sequencing was performed on peripheral blood, taken on day 0 of AZD1222 vaccination. These receptor sequences come from an adult in good health.

The rearrangement joins TRBV19 to TRBJ2-1; 7 nucleotides align to TRBD2. Germline-derived CDR1 and CDR2 are LNHDA and SQIVND (reference sequence). After removal of 3 bases from V and 8 bases from J, the junction contained 10 bases not matched to a gene. The CDR3 has 15 amino acids. The CDR3 protein is CASSISGGSYDEQFF. Here the CDR3 DNA reads TGTGCCAGTAGTATTTCTGGCGGGAGTTACGATGAGCAGTTCTTC.

This clone was seen only once. The chain is built from TRBV15 and TRBJ2-7, with D possibly being TRBD1 (6 bases). The CDR3 is 13 amino acids. Germline CDR1 and CDR2: LNHNV and YYDKDF (reference sequence). Trimming took off 3 bases at V and 5 bases at J, with 11 bases between the two ends. In DNA form, the CDR3 reads TGTGCCACCAGCAGGCCGTACAGGGACGAGCAGTACTTC. Its protein is CATSRPYRDEQYF.

This chain connects TRBV15 to TRBJ1-4; 8 bases map to TRBD1. Germline CDR1 reads LNHNV; CDR2 reads YYDKDF (reference sequence). The trim removed 5 bases at V and 16 bases at J, leaving 24 bases unmatched. The CDR3 is made up of 17 amino acids. CDR3 amino acids: CATSPTTDQYTGGYRFF. The CDR3 region has the DNA TGTGCCACCAGCCCGACTACCGATCAGTATACAGGGGGTTATCGGTTTTTT.

This clone was seen just once. The rearrangement uses TRBV14 and TRBJ2-7; possibly TRBD2 for D (5 bases). In germline, CDR1 is SGHDN, CDR2 FVKESK. This CDR3 is 13 amino acids long. Trimming took 0 bases from V and 6 from J, leaving 9 bases between them. CDR3 residues: CASSQDYGLEQYF. The CDR3, as DNA: TGTGCCAGCAGCCAAGATTACGGACTCGAGCAGTACTTC.

V and J are TRBV5-4 and TRBJ2-7, with 8 bases identical to TRBD1. CDR1 and CDR2 from the germline V gene are SGHNT and YYREEE (reference sequence). V shed 0 bases and J 0 bases; nucleotides not matched to a gene: 8. This CDR3 spans 17 amino acids. The CDR3 DNA is TGTGCCAGCAGCTTGGCGCCGAGAGGACAGGGCTCCTACGAGCAGTACTTC. Its protein product is CASSLAPRGQGSYEQYF.

The chain employs TRBV6-1 and TRBJ1-6, with TRBD1 matching over 11 bases. V shed 4 bases and J 7 bases; nucleotides not matched to a gene: 6. Germline CDR1 is MNHNS and CDR2 is SASEGT. The CDR3 is 16 residues long. The CDR3 DNA reads TGTGCCAGCAGTGTGGGACAGGGGGTAAGGAATTCACCCCTCCACTTT. Translating it yields CASSVGQGVRNSPLHF.

This clone was seen once. The chain links TRBV12-3 or TRBV12-4 to TRBJ1-1, with D tentatively TRBD1 (6 bases). V dropped 6 bases and J dropped 1 base, with 9 bases sitting between them. This CDR3 spans 13 amino acids. In nucleotides, the CDR3 is TGTGCCAGCAGCGACAGGAAGAACACTGAAGCTTTCTTT. Encoded protein: CASSDRKNTEAFF.

The V and J genes are TRBV28 and TRBJ2-3; possible D gene TRBD1, 5 bases. Germline V gene data show CDR1 as MDHEN and CDR2 as SYDVKM. V lost 2 bases and J lost 0, with 9 bases in between. This CDR3 is built from 15 residues. The DNA of the CDR3 is TGTGCCAGCAGTTTAGGGGCCTCTAGCACAGATACGCAGTATTTT. This sequence encodes CASSLGASSTDTQYF.

This clone has just one count. The CDR3 nucleotides read TGCGCCAGCAGCTTCTGGGGGAGGGATACGCAGTATTTT. This encodes CASSFWGRDTQYF. The chain couples TRBV5-1 to TRBJ2-3; D might be TRBD2 (6 bases). V lost 2 bases and J 6 bases, leaving 10 bases between the germline ends. The length of the CDR3 is 13 residues. Germline lookup yields CDR1 SGHRS and CDR2 YFSETQ.

The gene calls are TRBV4-1 and TRBJ2-2; D may be TRBD2 (5 bases). V lost 2 bases to trimming and J lost 0 bases, with 7 bases between them. There are 15 residues in the CDR3. From germline, CDR1 is MGHRA and CDR2 YSYEKL. CDR3 coding DNA: TGCGCCAGCAGCCAATGGGAGACGAACACCGGGGAGCTGTTTTTT. This encodes CASSQWETNTGELFF.

The CDR3: CSASYLNEQFF. In DNA form, the CDR3 reads TGCAGTGCCAGCTACCTCAATGAGCAGTTCTTC. The chain combines TRBV20-1 with TRBJ2-1; no clear D gene. The CDR3 has 11 residues. Trimming removed 6 bases from V and 6 bases from J, with 9 bases in between. CDR1 DFQATT and CDR2 SNEGSKA come from the germline V gene (reference sequence).